This TCR beta chain was retrieved from a study of post-analysis software for immune sequencing data. About the study: Relapsing-remitting, secondary progressive and progressive-relapsing courses of multiple sclerosis were included. The study, taken as a whole, reports: F-measure co-clustering was strong for batch-matched samples. Relative to controls, patients had about five TRBV segments at higher frequency, with TRBV5-6, TRBV5-1 and TRBV20-1 among these. Normalized Chao1 diversity was significantly lower in multiple sclerosis patients than in controls.

Prepared libraries of TCR beta cDNA carried unique molecular identifiers. Once roughly 1 to 10 million T cells were used, about 490,000 cDNA molecules resulted. TCRdb recomputed calls from the PCR reads with MiXCR, one row per CDR3 protein. The sample has more than 500,000 distinct CDR3 sequences; approximately 31% are singletons. For this clonotype: Its target is not known.

The CDR3 sequence is 13 residues long. The V and J ends lost 5 bases and 2 bases respectively, with 9 bases between them. Germline loops: CDR1 MNHEY, CDR2 SVGAGI. The chain joins TRBV6-5 to TRBJ1-2, with TRBD1 as a possible D gene (6 bases). The clonotype comes from a girl younger than 18 with multiple sclerosis. The specimen sequenced was blood. CDR3 in amino acids: CASSKTGNYGYTF. Here the CDR3 DNA reads TGTGCCAGCAGTAAAACAGGGAACTATGGCTACACCTTC.